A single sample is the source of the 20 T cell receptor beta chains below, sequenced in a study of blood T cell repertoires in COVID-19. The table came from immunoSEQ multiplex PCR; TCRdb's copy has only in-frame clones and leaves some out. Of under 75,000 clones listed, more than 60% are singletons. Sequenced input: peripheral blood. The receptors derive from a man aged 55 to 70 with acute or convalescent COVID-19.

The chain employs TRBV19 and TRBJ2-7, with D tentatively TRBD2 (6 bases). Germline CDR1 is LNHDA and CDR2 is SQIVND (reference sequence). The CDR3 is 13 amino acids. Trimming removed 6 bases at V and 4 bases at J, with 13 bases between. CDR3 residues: CASRGTGAYEQYF. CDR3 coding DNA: TGTGCCAGTAGAGGGACTGGGGCTTACGAGCAGTACTTC.

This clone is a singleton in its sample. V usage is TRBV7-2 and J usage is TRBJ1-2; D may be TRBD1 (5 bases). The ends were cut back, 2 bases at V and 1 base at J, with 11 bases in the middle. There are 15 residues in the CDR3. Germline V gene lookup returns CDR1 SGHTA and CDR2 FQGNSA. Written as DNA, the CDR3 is TGTGCCAGCAGCTTACAGGGAGGGAATAACTATGGCTACACCTTC. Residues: CASSLQGGNNYGYTF.

As DNA, the CDR3 is TGTGCCAGCAGCAAATCCCTAGGACTGAAAGATACGCAGTATTTT. Translation gives CASSKSLGLKDTQYF. V and J are TRBV21-1 and TRBJ2-3; the table's D call, TRBD2, was not checked against the DNA. TRBV21-1 is described as a pseudogene. This CDR3 is 15 amino acids long.

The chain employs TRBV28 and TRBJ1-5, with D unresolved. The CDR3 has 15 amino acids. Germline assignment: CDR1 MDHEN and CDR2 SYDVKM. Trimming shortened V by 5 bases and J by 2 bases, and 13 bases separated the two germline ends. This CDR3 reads CASSPPQIRNQPQHF. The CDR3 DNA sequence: TGTGCCAGCAGTCCTCCCCAGATACGCAATCAGCCCCAGCATTTT. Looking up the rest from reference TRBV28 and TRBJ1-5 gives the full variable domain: DVKVTQSSRYLVKRTGEKVFLECVQDMDHENMFWYRQDPGLGLRLIYFSYDVKMKEKGDIPEGYSVSREKKERFSLILESASTNQTSMYLCASSPPQIRNQPQHFGDGTRLSIL.

This CDR3 is CASSSAGGGGYNEQFF. CDR3 DNA: TGTGCCAGCAGTTCCGCGGGAGGAGGGGGGTACAATGAGCAGTTCTTC. V is TRBV28 and J is TRBJ2-1; the match to TRBD2 covers 8 bases. There are 16 residues in the CDR3. Unmatched junction bases numbered 9, after V lost 4 bases and J lost 4 bases. Germline-derived CDR1 and CDR2 are MDHEN and SYDVKM.

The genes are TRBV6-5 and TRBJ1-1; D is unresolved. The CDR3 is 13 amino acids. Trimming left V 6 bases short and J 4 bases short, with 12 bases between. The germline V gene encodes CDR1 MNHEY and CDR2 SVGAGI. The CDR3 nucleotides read TGTGCCAGCAGCAGGACCCGGGGCACTGAAGCTTTCTTT. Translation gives CASSRTRGTEAFF.

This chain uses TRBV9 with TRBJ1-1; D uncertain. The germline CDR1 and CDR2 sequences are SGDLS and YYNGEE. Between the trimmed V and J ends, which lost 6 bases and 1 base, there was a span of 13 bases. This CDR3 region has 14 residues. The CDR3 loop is CASTPILRNTEAFF. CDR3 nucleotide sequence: TGTGCCAGCACTCCGATCCTCAGGAACACTGAAGCTTTCTTT.

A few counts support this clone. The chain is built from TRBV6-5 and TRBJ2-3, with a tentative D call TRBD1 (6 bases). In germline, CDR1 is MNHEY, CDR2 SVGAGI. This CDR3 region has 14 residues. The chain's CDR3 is CAVLQTGQRDTQYF. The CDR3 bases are TGTGCGGTACTACAGACAGGTCAAAGAGATACGCAGTATTTT.

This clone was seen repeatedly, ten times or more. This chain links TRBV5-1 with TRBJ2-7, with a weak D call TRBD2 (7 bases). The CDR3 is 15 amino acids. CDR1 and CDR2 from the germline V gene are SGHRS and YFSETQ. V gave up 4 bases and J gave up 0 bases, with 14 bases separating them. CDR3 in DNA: TGCGCCAGCAGCGGGGGGGACACTAACTCCTACGAGCAGTACTTC. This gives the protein CASSGGDTNSYEQYF.

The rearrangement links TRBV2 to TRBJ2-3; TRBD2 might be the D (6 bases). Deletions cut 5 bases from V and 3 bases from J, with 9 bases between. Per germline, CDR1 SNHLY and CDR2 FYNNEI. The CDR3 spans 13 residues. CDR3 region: CASSPGETDTQYF. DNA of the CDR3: TGTGCCAGCAGTCCGGGGGAAACAGATACGCAGTATTTT.

The CDR3 region is CASSPRPSEQYF. CDR3 sequence (DNA): TGTGCCAGTAGTCCGAGGCCCAGCGAGCAGTACTTC. This chain connects TRBV19 to TRBJ2-7, with D unresolved. The length of the CDR3 is 12 residues. The germline V and J ends were trimmed by 5 bases and 6 bases, with 11 bases remaining between them. Germline V CDR1 and CDR2: LNHDA, SQIVND (reference sequence).

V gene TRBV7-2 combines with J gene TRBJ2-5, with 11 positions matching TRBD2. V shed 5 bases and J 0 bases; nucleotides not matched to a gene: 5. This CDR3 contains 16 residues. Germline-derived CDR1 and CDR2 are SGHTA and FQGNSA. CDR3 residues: CASSNLGLADQETQYF. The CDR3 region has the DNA TGTGCCAGCAGCAACCTGGGACTAGCGGACCAAGAGACCCAGTACTTC.

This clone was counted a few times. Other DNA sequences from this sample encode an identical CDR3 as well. This CDR3 reads CASSLDSNTEAFF. The CDR3 DNA follows: TGTGCCAGCAGCTTAGACAGCAACACTGAAGCTTTCTTT. The V call is TRBV14, the J call TRBJ1-1; maybe TRBD1 (5 bases). Germline V gives CDR1 SGHDN, CDR2 FVKESK. Trimming removed 5 bases from V and 2 bases from J, with 9 bases in between. CDR3 size: 13 residues.

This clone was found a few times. The CDR3 sequence is CASTSRDRQTEAFF. For the CDR3, the DNA is TGCGCCAGCACTTCTCGGGACAGGCAGACTGAAGCTTTCTTT. J is TRBJ1-1 and V is TRBV4-1; TRBD1 aligns across 8 bases. Germline V CDR1 and CDR2: MGHRA, YSYEKL. J gave up 5 bases and V 7 bases, and 9 bases lay outside the gene matches. The CDR3 spans 14 residues.

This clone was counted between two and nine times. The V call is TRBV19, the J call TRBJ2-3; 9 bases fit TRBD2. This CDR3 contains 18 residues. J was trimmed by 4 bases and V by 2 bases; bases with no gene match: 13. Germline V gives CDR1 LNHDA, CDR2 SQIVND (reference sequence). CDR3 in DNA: TGTGCCAGTAGTATAAAACCCTCCAGCGGGAGGTCTGCAGATACGCAGTATTTT. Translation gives CASSIKPSSGRSADTQYF. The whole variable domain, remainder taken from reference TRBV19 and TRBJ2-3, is DGGITQSPKYLFRKEGQNVTLSCEQNLNHDAMYWYRQDPGQGLRLIYYSQIVNDFQKGDIAEGYSVSREKKESFPLTVTSAQKNPTAFYLCASSIKPSSGRSADTQYFGPGTRLTVL.

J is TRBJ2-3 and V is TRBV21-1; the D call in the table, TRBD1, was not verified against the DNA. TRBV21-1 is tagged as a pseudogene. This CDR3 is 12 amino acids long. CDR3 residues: CASSKTGDTQYF. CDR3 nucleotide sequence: TGTGCCAGCAGCAAAACAGGAGATACGCAGTATTTT.

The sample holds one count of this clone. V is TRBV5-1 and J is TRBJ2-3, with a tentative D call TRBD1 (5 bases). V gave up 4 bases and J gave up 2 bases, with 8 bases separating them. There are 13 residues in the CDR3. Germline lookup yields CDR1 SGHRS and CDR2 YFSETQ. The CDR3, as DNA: TGCGCCAGCAGCACACAGGACACAGATACGCAGTATTTT. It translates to CASSTQDTDTQYF.

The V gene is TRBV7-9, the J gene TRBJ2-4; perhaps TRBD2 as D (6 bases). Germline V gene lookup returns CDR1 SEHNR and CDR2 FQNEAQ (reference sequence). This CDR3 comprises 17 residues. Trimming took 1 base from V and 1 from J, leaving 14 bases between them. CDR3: CASSLGGNGRAKNIQYF. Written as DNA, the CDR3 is TGTGCCAGCAGCTTAGGAGGCAATGGGAGGGCCAAAAACATTCAGTACTTC.

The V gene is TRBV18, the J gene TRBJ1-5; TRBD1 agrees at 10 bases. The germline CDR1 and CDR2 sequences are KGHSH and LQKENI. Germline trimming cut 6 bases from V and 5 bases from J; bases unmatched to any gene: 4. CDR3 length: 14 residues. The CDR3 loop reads CASSPGTGDQPQHF. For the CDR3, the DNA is TGTGCCAGCTCGCCCGGGACAGGGGATCAGCCCCAGCATTTT.

CDR3 amino acids: CASSSRTGEAQETQYF. The DNA for the CDR3 is TGTGCCAGCAGCAGTCGGACAGGGGAGGCCCAAGAGACCCAGTACTTC. The chain joins TRBV7-3 to TRBJ2-5; TRBD1 matches 9 bases. The ends lost 5 bases at V and 1 base at J; junction bases unmatched: 8. This CDR3 comprises 16 residues. Germline lookup yields CDR1 SGHTA and CDR2 FQGTGA.